This T cell receptor beta chain is drawn from a study of blood T cell repertoires in COVID-19. Turning to the study itself: Collection of acute and convalescent COVID-19 samples took place in the United States, Italy and Spain. PBMCs, B-cell-depleted T cells, or T cells provided the cDNA or gDNA that made up the material.

The germline gives CDR1 LNHNV, CDR2 YYDKDF (reference sequence). CDR3 length equals 17 residues. Germline trimming cut 5 bases from V and 1 base from J; bases unmatched to any gene: 4. Under the authors' procedure: For nucleated cells, counts were estimated from reference gene primer amplification. TCRdb's copy holds only in-frame clones and misses some; the assay was immunoSEQ multiplex PCR. V and J calls and clone size follow that table, whereas D and trimming were derived from the DNA. Of roughly 150,000 clones in the sample, just under 80% were seen once. The rearrangement joins TRBV15 to TRBJ2-3, with 15 bases fitting TRBD2. The receptor's source is a woman over 75 with acute or convalescent COVID-19. Sample: peripheral blood. The CDR3 coding sequence is TGTGCCACCAGCGGACTAGCGGGGGGGCCCGGCACAGATACGCAGTATTTT. This translates into CATSGLAGGPGTDTQYF.